The 2 T cell receptor beta chains below all came from one sample that was sequenced in a study of blood T cell repertoires in COVID-19. The method was immunoSEQ multiplex PCR; TCRdb's version includes in-frame clones alone and lacks a portion of them. The sample has about 330,000 clones, approximately 90% seen once. The sequenced material came from PBMCs or T cells enriched from blood (not recorded which). These receptors were taken from a woman in her 30s who had recovered from COVID-19.

This chain connects TRBV11-2 to TRBJ1-1, with D possibly TRBD1 on 5 matching bases. V lost 3 bases and J 7 bases, leaving 18 bases between the germline ends. This CDR3 has 15 residues. Germline V gene data show CDR1 as SGHAT and CDR2 as FQNNGV. The CDR3 DNA reads TGTGCCAGCAGCTTTAATCTGGGGGGGAGTGGTGAAGCTTTCTTT. This gives the protein CASSFNLGGSGEAFF.

The genes are TRBV28 and TRBJ1-1, with 7 bases identical to TRBD1. With 6 bases clipped from V and 2 bases from J, the junction kept 9 bases outside the gene matches. CDR1 and CDR2 (germline): MDHEN, SYDVKM. This CDR3 has 15 residues. In nucleotides, the CDR3 is TGTGCCAGCAGGCCTAACAGGGGCTCCAACACTGAAGCTTTCTTT. Protein: CASRPNRGSNTEAFF.